This T cell receptor beta chain derives from a study of blood T cell repertoires in COVID-19. Overall study context: From the United States, Italy and Spain came samples of acute and convalescent COVID-19.

This CDR3 is built from 14 residues. Trimming removed 1 base from V and 6 bases from J, with 11 bases in between. Per the germline V gene, CDR1 is SGHVS and CDR2 is FQNEAQ. Original data processing: Reference gene primer amplification gave estimated nucleated cell counts. Generated by immunoSEQ multiplex PCR, the TCRdb table keeps only in-frame clones and is missing some. From that table come the V and J calls and clone size; the DNA was used to work out D and trimming. Here the sample spans about 230,000 clones, approximately 85% being singletons. The sequenced sample was peripheral blood. This chain links TRBV7-8 with TRBJ2-3, with D perhaps TRBD1 (5 bases). The TCR was taken from a man between 40 and 49 years old with acute or convalescent COVID-19. The CDR3 DNA follows: TGTGCCAGCAGCTTAGAGGGGAAGTGGGATACGCAGTATTTT. It specifies CASSLEGKWDTQYF.